These T cell receptor beta chains were read from a single sample in a study of blood T cell repertoires in COVID-19. TCRdb's table, derived via immunoSEQ multiplex PCR, lists solely in-frame clones and lacks some. This table holds 200,000 to 250,000 clones, 80% to 90% found once. The sample consisted of peripheral blood. The source is a woman in her sixties who had recovered from COVID-19. The CDR3 runs from the conserved cysteine through the conserved F or W. A D gene is named only where the DNA matches it firmly. The size field is filled for only some rows; it gives once, few, many or a size class.

j_gene | v_gene | d_gene | abundance | CDR3nt | CDR3aa
TRBJ2-3 | TRBV4-3 | NA | few | TGCGCCAGCAGCCAGGGGGCCCGGAGTAGGACAGATACGCAGTATTTT | CASSQGARSRTDTQYF
TRBJ2-7 | TRBV27 | NA | NA | TGTGCCAGCAGTCCAGGGGTCGTCTACGAGCAGTACTTC | CASSPGVVYEQYF
TRBJ2-1 | TRBV19 | TRBD2 | NA | TGTGCCAGTAGAAGCGGGGGGGCAAACAATGAGCAGTTCTTC | CASRSGGANNEQFF
TRBJ1-1 | TRBV14 | NA | NA | TGTGCCAGCAGCCAAGTTGGGGACTACACTGAAGCTTTCTTT | CASSQVGDYTEAFF
TRBJ1-6 | TRBV2 | NA | NA | TGTGCCAGCAGTGAAACAGAAGGAAGCTCCTATAATTCACCCCTCCACTTT | CASSETEGSSYNSPLHF
TRBJ2-7 | TRBV7-9 | TRBD2 | NA | TGTGCCAGCAGCGACTGGACTAGCGGGGACTCCTACGAGCAGTACTTC | CASSDWTSGDSYEQYF
TRBJ1-2 | TRBV18 | NA | NA | TGTGCCAGCTCACACCAGGCTGATAACTATGGCTACACCTTC | CASSHQADNYGYTF
TRBJ1-5 | TRBV28 | NA | few | TGTGCCAGCAGTTTAGATAGGGGCCAGCCCCAGCATTTT | CASSLDRGQPQHF
TRBJ2-2 | TRBV6-5 | TRBD2 | NA | TGTGCCAGCACTCGGGGGGGTGCCGGGGAGCTGTTTTTT | CASTRGGAGELFF
TRBJ1-4 | TRBV4-1 | TRBD1 | NA | TGCGCCAGCAGCACCCACCCCCTACAGGGGGTGAGGGAAAAACTGTTTTTT | CASSTHPLQGVREKLFF
TRBJ1-1 | TRBV18 | TRBD1 | NA | TGTGCCAGCTCACCAACGACAGGGCGGAACACTGAAGCTTTCTTT | CASSPTTGRNTEAFF
TRBJ2-5 | TRBV5-1 | NA | NA | TGCGCCAGCAGCTTGGCCACGGGCCAAGAGACCCAGTACTTC | CASSLATGQETQYF
TRBJ1-2 | TRBV6-6 | TRBD1 | medium-sized | TGTGCCAGCTCCTATGCGGGACAGGGCCTTCATGGCTACACCTTC | CASSYAGQGLHGYTF
TRBJ1-2 | TRBV15 | TRBD1 | NA | TGTGCCACCAGCAGAGGAGGGGACAGCTATGGCTACACCTTC | CATSRGGDSYGYTF
TRBJ2-7 | TRBV5-6 | TRBD2 | NA | TGTGCCAGCAGCGAGGGACTAGAATACTACGAGCAGTACTTC | CASSEGLEYYEQYF
TRBJ2-7 | TRBV7-2 | TRBD2 | NA | TGTGCCAGCAGCTTATCCTTGGGCGGGGGGACCATCTACGAGCAGTACTTC | CASSLSLGGGTIYEQYF
TRBJ1-6 | TRBV14 | TRBD1 | NA | TGTGCCAGCAGCCAATGGACAGGGGGGTTTAATTCACCCCTCCACTTT | CASSQWTGGFNSPLHF
TRBJ2-5 | TRBV2 | TRBD2 | NA | TGTGCCAGCACCGAGGGGACTAGCGGGGGGTCCCGGTATAACTTC | CASTEGTSGGSRYNF
TRBJ1-1 | TRBV14 | TRBD1 | NA | TGTGCCAGCAGGACAGGGGGCACTGAAGCTTTCTTT | CASRTGGTEAFF
TRBJ2-3 | TRBV30 | TRBD2 | once | TGTGCCTGGACGGGCGGGGGGGAGACAGATACGCAGTATTTT | CAWTGGGETDTQYF
TRBJ1-2 | TRBV2 | NA | NA | TGTGCCAGCAGACGGACAGACAGCTACTATGGCTACACCTTC | CASRRTDSYYGYTF
TRBJ2-3 | TRBV3-1/TRBV3-2 | NA | once | TGTGCCAGCAGCCCCCTTCTCACAGATACGCAGTATTTT | CASSPLLTDTQYF
TRBJ2-1 | TRBV11-3 | NA | few | TGTGCCAGCAGCTTAGGCGGGCGTTTTGGGTACAATGAGCAGTTCTTC | CASSLGGRFGYNEQFF
TRBJ2-1 | TRBV4-2 | NA | NA | TGTGCCAGCAGCCAAGATCACGGGGGGCAAGGCCATGAGCAGTTCTTC | CASSQDHGGQGHEQFF
TRBJ1-4 | TRBV5-5 | TRBD1 | once | TGTGCCAGCAGCACCCCGGGACAGGGTGGCGAAAAACTGTTTTTT | CASSTPGQGGEKLFF
TRBJ2-7 | TRBV27 | NA | NA | TGTGCCAGCAGTTTATTGGCAACCTACGAGCAGTACTTC | CASSLLATYEQYF
TRBJ2-7 | TRBV28 | NA | NA | TGTGCCAGCAGTTTGACGGGGGGCAGTCACTACGAGCAGTACTTC | CASSLTGGSHYEQYF
TRBJ2-7 | TRBV6-6 | TRBD1 | NA | TGTGCCAGCAGAAAAGCCCGGACAGGGGGTTCCTACGAGCAGTACTTC | CASRKARTGGSYEQYF
TRBJ1-5 | TRBV11-3 | TRBD1 | NA | TGTGCCAGCAGCTCCGGACAGGGGCGCAATCAGCCCCAGCATTTT | CASSSGQGRNQPQHF
TRBJ1-2 | TRBV19 | TRBD1 | once | TGTGCCAGTAGTTCCTCGGACAGGGCTGACTACACCTTC | CASSSSDRADYTF
TRBJ1-4 | TRBV27 | NA | NA | TGTGCCAGCAGTTTATCGTCAGTGGGGGGGGAAAAACTGTTTTTT | CASSLSSVGGEKLFF
TRBJ2-3 | TRBV7-2 | NA | NA | TGTGCCAGCAGCTGGGGCTCTAGCGCAGATACGCAGTATTTT | CASSWGSSADTQYF
TRBJ2-1 | TRBV5-6 | TRBD1 | NA | TGTGCCAGCAGCTTAGACAGGGGCAATGAGCAGTTCTTC | CASSLDRGNEQFF
TRBJ2-5 | TRBV21-1 | NA | NA | TGTGCCAGCAGCAAACAGGGGAAGACGGACCAAGAGACCCAGTACTTC | CASSKQGKTDQETQYF
TRBJ2-1 | TRBV7-3 | TRBD2 | NA | TGTGCCAGCAGCCAAGTAGCGGGGGGGCTCAATGAGCAGTTCTTC | CASSQVAGGLNEQFF
TRBJ2-5 | TRBV3-1/TRBV3-2 | NA | NA | TGTGCCAGCAGCCCGGCGGCGGGGCCCCAAGGGACCCAGTACTTC | CASSPAAGPQGTQYF
TRBJ2-7 | TRBV27 | TRBD2 | NA | TGTGCCAGCAGTTTATTAGCGGGGGCCAACCCCTACGAGCAGTACTTC | CASSLLAGANPYEQYF
TRBJ1-1 | TRBV18 | NA | few | TGTGCCAGCTCACCACCGAACACAGACACTGAAGCTTTCTTT | CASSPPNTDTEAFF
TRBJ2-3 | TRBV3-1/TRBV3-2 | TRBD2 | NA | TGTGCCAGCAGCGCGACTAGCGTCGATACGCAGTATTTT | CASSATSVDTQYF
TRBJ1-1 | TRBV27 | NA | NA | TGTGCCAGCAGGAGTACTATTCACAGGGCTATTGAAGCTTTCTTT | CASRSTIHRAIEAFF
TRBJ2-1 | TRBV29-1 | NA | NA | TGCAGCGTTGGACACTGGGGGGATAGTTTCGATGAGCAGTTCTTC | CSVGHWGDSFDEQFF
TRBJ2-1 | TRBV7-3 | NA | NA | TGTGCCAGCAGCTCTCCAGAACAGGGAATGTTTCAGTTCTTC | CASSSPEQGMFQFF
TRBJ2-1 | TRBV6-4 | TRBD2 | NA | TGTGCCAGCAGCAATAGCGGGGGGGCCTACAATGAGCAGTTCTTC | CASSNSGGAYNEQFF
TRBJ1-4 | TRBV19 | TRBD1 | NA | TGTGCCAGTAGGAAGGGGGCGGCCACTAATGAAAAACTGTTTTTT | CASRKGAATNEKLFF
TRBJ2-7 | TRBV6-1 | TRBD1 | once | TGTGCCAGCAGTGAAGTTCTTGACAGGGGGCACGAGCAGTACTTC | CASSEVLDRGHEQYF
TRBJ2-1 | TRBV2 | NA | NA | TGTGCCATCGGGTTCGGGCGGGGCAACTACAATGAGCAGTTCTTC | CAIGFGRGNYNEQFF
TRBJ1-2 | TRBV5-1 | NA | few | TGCGCCAGCAGCTATAGGACAGCGGTAAATAGGTATGGCTACACCTTC | CASSYRTAVNRYGYTF
TRBJ1-2 | TRBV29-1 | NA | NA | TGCAGCGTTGTCGGGACTTTGAGGGGCTACACCTTC | CSVVGTLRGYTF
TRBJ2-7 | TRBV5-1 | TRBD2 | NA | TGCGCCAGCAGCTTTAGCGGGGCCGGGAGCTACGAGCAGTACTTC | CASSFSGAGSYEQYF
TRBJ2-2 | TRBV27 | TRBD2 | NA | TGTGCCAGCAGTTTGCCTAGCGGGGGGGCCAACACCGGGGAGCTGTTTTTT | CASSLPSGGANTGELFF
TRBJ1-4 | TRBV14 | TRBD1 | NA | TGTGCCAGCAGCCAACCGGGACAGGTCCGGCTGTTTTTT | CASSQPGQVRLFF
TRBJ1-6 | TRBV5-8 | NA | NA | TGTGCCAGCAGCTTGGCCAAGGGGGTCGGTTCACCCCTCCACTTT | CASSLAKGVGSPLHF
TRBJ1-2 | TRBV19 | NA | NA | TGTGCCAGTAGTATAGATCGGAGCAGGGACTGGTACGACTATGGCTACACCTTC | CASSIDRSRDWYDYGYTF
TRBJ2-7 | TRBV15 | TRBD2 | NA | TGTGCCACCAGCCCGCTTGCCCGGGGGGACGAGCAGTACTTC | CATSPLARGDEQYF
TRBJ1-5 | TRBV29-1 | NA | NA | TGCAGCGTTGGGGGGGGCAATCAGCCCCAGCATTTT | CSVGGGNQPQHF
TRBJ1-1 | TRBV6-5 | TRBD1 | few | TGTGCCAGCACCCGACAGGGAAATACTGAAGCTTTCTTT | CASTRQGNTEAFF
TRBJ2-6 | TRBV4-1 | NA | NA | TGCGCCAGCAGCCCGGGCTCTGGGGCCAACGTCCTGACTTTC | CASSPGSGANVLTF
TRBJ1-2 | TRBV4-1 | NA | few | TGCGCCAGCAGCCAAGCCCCAGGGCTGGGAGGCTACACCTTC | CASSQAPGLGGYTF
TRBJ1-3 | TRBV12-5 | TRBD1 | NA | TGTGCTAGTGGTGGACAGGGTGGAAACACCATATATTTT | CASGGQGGNTIYF